The source of this T cell receptor (beta chain) is a study of blood T cells in healthy people across ages. Study as a whole: About one barcoded beta molecule per two T cells was the capture yield of template switching.

The CDR3 spans 15 residues. As to this clonotype: Its specificity is not known.

The authors ran a second PCR of roughly 6 to 12 cycles using a sample-barcoded 5' primer and a J-beta primer mix. Each cDNA molecule received a tag from a template-switch adaptor that had 12 random nucleotides. One entry per CDR3 protein results from TCRdb running MiXCR on the 5' RACE reads. The sample consists of 1,300,000 or so distinct CDR3 sequences, around 59% of them appearing once. Study results and caveats: The long-lived group displayed more naive CD4+ cells, plus higher diversity, than the aged donors did.

The source is a young man in good health. Sequencing input: blood. J is TRBJ2-7 and V is TRBV21-1; the tabulated D call, TRBD1, remains unverified against the DNA. TRBV21-1 is a pseudogene segment. The CDR3 DNA sequence: TGTGCCAGCAGCCGCTCCGGGACAGAACTCTACGAGCAGTACTTC. Residues: CASSRSGTELYEQYF.